The TCR beta chain under discussion was sequenced for a study of T-cell memory formation after mild COVID-19. General study results and limits: Some clones that responded were present in memory (sampled pre-infection), which suggests cross-reactive memory joined. There was a balanced CD4/CD8 profile in clones contracting day 15 to 85, and later expanders leaned CD4+.

TCR alpha and TCR beta cDNA libraries carrying sample barcodes and UMIs came from 5'RACE with constant-segment primers. MiXCR, applied by TCRdb to the 5' RACE reads, yields one record per CDR3 protein. Of about 62,000 distinct CDR3 sequences listed, 9.3% were seen once; the top ten hold 1.1%. This CDR3 contains 14 residues. V dropped 6 bases and J dropped 6 bases, with 18 bases sitting between them. CDR1 is DFQATT and CDR2 is SNEGSKA in the germline V gene (reference sequence). On this clonotype: The target antigen is unknown.

Sample: PBMCs or a T cell subset sorted from them (not recorded which). This rearrangement joins TRBV20-1 to TRBJ2-1, with D perhaps given as TRBD1 or TRBD2 (6 bases each). The sequence was collected from a man aged 18 to 29 who had mild COVID-19 (a few samples of this study predate the infection). Cell type and time point are not known. This CDR3 is CSAVRKGGPNEQFF. The CDR3 nucleotides are TGCAGTGCCGTCCGGAAGGGGGGACCCAATGAGCAGTTCTTC.